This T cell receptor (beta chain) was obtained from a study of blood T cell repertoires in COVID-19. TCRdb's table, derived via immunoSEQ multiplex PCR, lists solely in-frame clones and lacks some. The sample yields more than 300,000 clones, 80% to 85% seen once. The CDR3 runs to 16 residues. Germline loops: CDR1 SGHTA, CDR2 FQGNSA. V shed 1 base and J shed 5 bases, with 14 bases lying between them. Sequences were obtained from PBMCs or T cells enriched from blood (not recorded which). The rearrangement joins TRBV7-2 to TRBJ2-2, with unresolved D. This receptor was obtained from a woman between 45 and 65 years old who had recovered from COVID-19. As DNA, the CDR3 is TGTGCCAGCAGCTTAGGCCGGTTAGCAACAACCGGGGAGCTGTTTTTT. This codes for CASSLGRLATTGELFF.